This TCR beta chain originates from a study of cytomegalovirus exposure and HLA in healthy donors. Use of 60 Vbeta and 13 Jbeta primers characterized the PCR. TCRdb keeps only in-frame clones here, not all; method: immunoSEQ multiplex PCR. The table records about 170,000 clones, approximately 67% of them present only once. A note on this clone: The target antigen is unknown.

Germline trimming cut 1 base from V and 4 bases from J; bases unmatched to any gene: 4. Germline V gene sequence: CDR1 SGHRS, CDR2 YFSETQ. The CDR3 covers 14 residues. General study points: TCR beta V- and J-gene trimming was later associated with a missense DCLRE1C variant. In an earlier analysis, in approximately 630 donors, most V segments appeared productive either ~87% or ~30% of the time. The likely origin of a cluster of highly shared sequence variants was a sequencing artifact.

The chain is built from TRBV5-1 and TRBJ2-5; 7 bases map to TRBD2. The material sequenced was PBMCs. The source is a man aged 35 to 55 in good health and CMV-seronegative. DNA of the CDR3: TGCGCCAGCAGCTTGTCTAGCGGTGGAGAGACCCAGTACTTC. It yields the protein CASSLSSGGETQYF.